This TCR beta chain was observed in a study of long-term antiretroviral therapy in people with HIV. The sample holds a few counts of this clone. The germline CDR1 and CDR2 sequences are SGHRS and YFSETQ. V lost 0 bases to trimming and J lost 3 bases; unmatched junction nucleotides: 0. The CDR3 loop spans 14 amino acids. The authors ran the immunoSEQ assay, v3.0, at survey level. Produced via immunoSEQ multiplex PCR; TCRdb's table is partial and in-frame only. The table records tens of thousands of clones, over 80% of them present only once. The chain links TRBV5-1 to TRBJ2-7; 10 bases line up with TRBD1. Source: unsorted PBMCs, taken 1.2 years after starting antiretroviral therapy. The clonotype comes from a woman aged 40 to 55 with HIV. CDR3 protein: CASSLGDRGYEQYF. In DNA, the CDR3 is TGCGCCAGCAGCTTGGGGGACAGGGGCTACGAGCAGTACTTC. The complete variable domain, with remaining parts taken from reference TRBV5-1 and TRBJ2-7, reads KAGVTQTPRYLIKTRGQQVTLSCSPISGHRSVSWYQQTPGQGLQFLFEYFSETQRNKGNFPGRFSGRQFSNSRSEMNVSTLELGDSALYLCASSLGDRGYEQYFGPGTRLTVT.